Listed below are T cell receptor beta chains from one sample, sequenced in a study of T cell responses to AZD1222 COVID-19 vaccine. Some clones are missing from TCRdb's copy, which holds only in-frame ones; the method was immunoSEQ multiplex PCR. The repertoire holds about 150,000 clones, with approximately 91% as singletons. The starting material was peripheral blood, obtained 28 days after the second AZD1222 dose. These receptors were obtained from an adult who received the AZD1222 COVID-19 vaccine. CDR3s include the opening cysteine and the closing phenylalanine or tryptophan. The D gene is left open where the match is weak. The size of a clone is reported for some rows only, either as once, few or many, or as a class for expanded clones.

d_gene	v_gene	j_gene	abundance	CDR3nt	CDR3aa
TRBD1	TRBV10-3	TRBJ2-7	-	TGTGCCATCAGCGAGGGACAGTCCACCTACGAGCAGTACTTC	CAISEGQSTYEQYF
TRBD2	TRBV5-4	TRBJ2-5	-	TGTGCCAGCAGCTTGGTACTAGCGGGAGAAGAGACCCAGTACTTC	CASSLVLAGEETQYF
-	TRBV5-1	TRBJ2-7	-	TGCGCCAGCAGCGTTGGAGGGGGACCCTACGAGCAGTACTTC	CASSVGGGPYEQYF
TRBD2	TRBV4-1	TRBJ2-7	-	TGCGCCAGCAGCCTCAAACCCACTAGCGGGGGGGAACACTTCGAGCAGTACTTC	CASSLKPTSGGEHFEQYF
-	TRBV5-1	TRBJ2-1	-	TGCGCCAGCAGCTCTTTTCTAGGGGGAAATGAGCAGTTCTTC	CASSSFLGGNEQFF
-	TRBV11-2	TRBJ1-1	-	TGTGCCAGCAGCTCTCCAGACGGACTCATGAACACTGAAGCTTTCTTT	CASSSPDGLMNTEAFF
-	TRBV25-1	TRBJ1-6	-	TGTGCCAGCAGTGATCGGGACCTTACACCCCTCCACTTT	CASSDRDLTPLHF
-	TRBV29-1	TRBJ1-1	once	TGCAGCCATACGGCGGGTCCGAACACTGAAGCTTTCTTT	CSHTAGPNTEAFF
-	TRBV6-5	TRBJ2-1	-	TGTGCCAGCGGGGACTCCAACAATGAGCAGTTCTTC	CASGDSNNEQFF
-	TRBV13	TRBJ2-1	-	TGTGCCAGCAGCTTAGTGGGACTGCACGATGAGCAGTTCTTC	CASSLVGLHDEQFF
-	TRBV7-2	TRBJ1-6	-	TGTGCCAGCAGCCCTGAAACAGGGAGGCGTAATTCACCCCTCCACTTT	CASSPETGRRNSPLHF
TRBD1	TRBV6-4	TRBJ2-7	-	TGTGCCAGCAGTGCCCAGGACAGGGTCGCCGGGGAAGACTCCTACGAGCAGTACTTC	CASSAQDRVAGEDSYEQYF
-	TRBV10-2	TRBJ1-3	-	TGCGCCAGCGGGAAGACGACAAAAATCCTGAGCTCTGGAAACACCATATATTTT	CASGKTTKILSSGNTIYF
TRBD1	TRBV18	TRBJ2-5	-	TGTGCCAGCTCACCACGACAGGGTACGCAAGAGACCCAGTACTTC	CASSPRQGTQETQYF
-	TRBV3-1/TRBV3-2	TRBJ2-7	-	TGTGCCAGCAGCCAAGTGGCACAGTCCTACGAGCAGTACTTC	CASSQVAQSYEQYF
TRBD1	TRBV19	TRBJ1-2	-	TGTGCCAGTAGTATAACCTGGGACAGAAACTACTATGGCTACACCTTC	CASSITWDRNYYGYTF
-	TRBV2	TRBJ1-4	-	TGTGCCAGCTCCAGCACGGGGGGGCGGCTGTTTTTT	CASSSTGGRLFF
-	TRBV3-1/TRBV3-2	TRBJ1-5	-	TGTGCCAGCAGCCAGGCTAGCAATCAGCCCCAGCATTTT	CASSQASNQPQHF
-	TRBV6-5	TRBJ1-5	-	TGTGCCAGCAGTTACGCGGGGGGGAGGCAGCCCCAGCATTTT	CASSYAGGRQPQHF
TRBD2	TRBV7-7	TRBJ2-5	-	TGTGCCACCGCCTCTAGCGGGGGAGGCACCCAGTACTTC	CATASSGGGTQYF
TRBD2	TRBV11-2	TRBJ2-3	-	TGTGCCAGCAGCCCGGACGCGGGGGGGCTGGGCACAGATACGCAGTATTTT	CASSPDAGGLGTDTQYF
TRBD1	TRBV5-1	TRBJ2-7	-	TGCGCCAGCAGCTTTAGGACAGGAAGCTACGAGCAGTACTTC	CASSFRTGSYEQYF
-	TRBV19	TRBJ1-1	-	TGTGCCAGTAGTTTACAGCGGAACACTGAAGCTTTCTTT	CASSLQRNTEAFF
-	TRBV4-1	TRBJ1-1	once	TGCGCCAGCAGCCATCAATACATAGGATCCACTGAAGCTTTCTTT	CASSHQYIGSTEAFF
-	TRBV12-3/TRBV12-4	TRBJ1-2	once	TGTGCCAGCATCAACCTTGGGAGCTATGGCTACACCTTC	CASINLGSYGYTF
-	TRBV2	TRBJ1-2	-	TGTGCCAGCAGTGAGACAGCCTATGGCTACACCTTC	CASSETAYGYTF
-	TRBV19	TRBJ1-2	-	TGTGCCAGTAGTATCGTGCCGACAGTAGCTAACTATGGCTACACCTTC	CASSIVPTVANYGYTF
TRBD1	TRBV2	TRBJ2-7	few	TGTGCCAGCAGTCCGAGGGACAGGGACGAGCAGTACTTC	CASSPRDRDEQYF
-	TRBV7-8	TRBJ1-1	-	TGTGCCAGCAGCTTAGTGGGGCGGGGGGCGAACACTGAAGCTTTCTTT	CASSLVGRGANTEAFF
-	TRBV19	TRBJ2-1	-	TGTGCCAGTACCGGCGGCTACTCCTACAATGAGCAGTTCTTC	CASTGGYSYNEQFF
-	TRBV5-1	TRBJ2-1	few	TGCGCCAGCAGCTTGGGAGGCGATGAGCAGTTCTTC	CASSLGGDEQFF
-	TRBV2	TRBJ1-2	-	TGTGCCAGCAGTGATCCCCCCCTTGCTCCTGACTATGGCTACACCTTC	CASSDPPLAPDYGYTF
-	TRBV5-4	TRBJ2-3	-	TGTGCCAGCTCAATGCAGACAAGCACAGATACGCAGTATTTT	CASSMQTSTDTQYF
TRBD2	TRBV6-1	TRBJ2-3	-	TGTGCCAGCAGTGTTTGGACTAGCGGGAGTACAGATACGCAGTATTTT	CASSVWTSGSTDTQYF
-	TRBV5-1	TRBJ1-5	-	TGCGCCAGCAGCTTGGGCGGTGGAGCTAATCAGCCCCAGCATTTT	CASSLGGGANQPQHF
-	TRBV19	TRBJ2-7	-	TGTGCCAGTAGTATAGCCCTGACAGGTAGCGAGCAGTACTTC	CASSIALTGSEQYF
-	TRBV27	TRBJ1-5	-	TGTGCCAGCAGTTTCAGGGCTAATCAGCCCCAGCATTTT	CASSFRANQPQHF
-	TRBV10-3	TRBJ1-2	-	TGTGCCATCAGTGTTGGGACACGGGATGGCTACACCTTC	CAISVGTRDGYTF
-	TRBV19	TRBJ2-1	-	TGTGCCAGTAGTATTCCCGGAGCCTACAATGAGCAGTTCTTC	CASSIPGAYNEQFF
-	TRBV10-3	TRBJ1-2	-	TGTGCCATCCGACGGGGGGCAGGTAACTATGGCTACACCTTC	CAIRRGAGNYGYTF